This TCR beta chain emerged from a study of T-cell memory formation after mild COVID-19. This clonotype was observed a handful of times. One entry per CDR3 protein, called by TCRdb with MiXCR from the 5' RACE reads. The sample lists 75,000 to 95,000 distinct CDR3 sequences, over 13% occurring once. The source of this sequence is a man in his late teens or twenties who had mild COVID-19 (a few samples of this study predate the infection). Cell type and time point are not known. Input material: PBMCs or a T cell subset sorted from them (not recorded which).

CDR3 in amino acids: CASSQDGRENYGYTF. As DNA, the CDR3 is TGCGCCAGCAGCCAAGACGGCCGTGAAAACTATGGCTACACCTTC. V gene TRBV4-1 combines with J gene TRBJ1-2; D is unresolved. The CDR3 runs to 15 residues. The ends were cut back, 0 bases at V and 2 bases at J, with 10 bases in the middle. Germline V lookup: CDR1 MGHRA, CDR2 YSYEKL.